This T cell receptor (beta chain) was recorded in a study of CD8 T cells in ankylosing spondylitis. Between the trimmed V and J ends, which lost 0 bases and 3 bases, there was a span of 12 bases. Germline assignment: CDR1 SGHNT and CDR2 YYREEE (reference sequence). The CDR3 has 15 residues. The sample holds a few counts of this clonotype. Antigen unknown. Study-wide points: Before this, some motif variants had been reported in reactive arthritis synovial fluid and blood. Reported data indicate significant enrichment of disease-linked clones within matched ankylosing spondylitis synovial fluid. Ankylosing spondylitis blood appeared to carry a characteristic TCR beta motif of several highly homologous variants.

Quantitative barcoded 5'-RACE was used to prepare TCR beta libraries. TCRdb recomputed calls from the 5' RACE reads with MiXCR, one row per CDR3 protein. Of 50,000 to 75,000 distinct CDR3 sequences listed, roughly 6.1% are singletons. The sequencing sample was made of synovial fluid, either unsorted or a sorted T cell fraction (not recorded which). This chain joins TRBV5-4 and TRBJ1-2; D uncertain. The TCR was taken from a male donor with ankylosing spondylitis. This CDR3 reads CASSLVGRADYGYTF. The CDR3 DNA follows: TGTGCCAGCAGCTTGGTCGGTCGTGCCGACTATGGCTACACCTTC.